This T cell receptor (beta chain) comes out of a study of shared clonotypes between healthy human individuals. Study-level results: Incomplete sequencing of sorted subsets was indicated by rarefaction despite large depth. The authors expected sequencing depth to affect clonotype sharing among donors.

About this clone: The antigen remains undetermined.

V was clipped by 2 bases and J by 7 bases, with 11 bases between them. This CDR3 is built from 14 residues. CDR1 is MDHEN and CDR2 is SYDVKM in the germline V gene. This table comes from immunoSEQ multiplex PCR, and its TCRdb copy is limited to in-frame clones, with some not included. Among 2.3 million or so clones, about 92% were seen once, and the ten largest hold 0.39%. Material: naive CD4+ T cells from PBMCs. Stated subset: CD45RA+ positively selected. This sequence was found in a man between 18 and 35 years old in good health. Some clones in this sample may be carry-over from other donors' samples. The J gene is TRBJ1-4, the V gene TRBV28; D remains ambiguous. The CDR3 region is CASSLQRSIEKLFF. CDR3 sequence (DNA): TGTGCCAGCAGTTTACAGAGGTCTATTGAAAAACTGTTTTTT.